One and the same sample provided the 5 T cell receptor beta chains below, sequenced in a study of control samples from healthy donors and cancer patients. The data were produced by immunoSEQ multiplex PCR, yet TCRdb's version contains in-frame clones alone and is incomplete. The table has about 110,000 clones, almost 85% seen once. Sequenced material: blood. The source is a man aged 18 to 29 in good health.

This CDR3 reads CASSLRARTYEQYF. CDR3 sequence (DNA): TGTGCCAGCAGCTTAAGGGCCAGAACCTACGAGCAGTACTTC. J is TRBJ2-7 and V is TRBV11-2; D gene unclear. The CDR3 is 14 residues long. Trimming took 2 bases from V and 2 from J, leaving 10 bases between them. The germline V gene has CDR1 SGHAT and CDR2 FQNNGV. The full variable domain, its missing parts supplied by reference TRBV11-2 and TRBJ2-7, is EAGVAQSPRYKIIEKRQSVAFWCNPISGHATLYWYQQILGQGPKLLIQFQNNGVVDDSQLPKDRFSAERLKGVDSTLKIQPAKLEDSAVYLCASSLRARTYEQYFGPGTRLTVT.

The V gene is TRBV2, the J gene TRBJ2-1, with no clear D. V was clipped by 7 bases and J by 0 bases, with 19 bases between them. CDR1 is SNHLY and CDR2 is FYNNEI in the germline V gene. The CDR3 is 17 residues long. This CDR3 reads CASTRFGPLSSYNEQFF. The CDR3 bases are TGTGCCAGCACCCGATTCGGACCTCTGAGCTCCTACAATGAGCAGTTCTTC. Full variable domain (outside the CDR3, taken from reference TRBV2 and TRBJ2-1): EPEVTQTPSHQVTQMGQEVILRCVPISNHLYFYWYRQILGQKVEFLVSFYNNEISEKSEIFDDQFSVERPDGSNFTLKIRSTKLEDSAMYFCASTRFGPLSSYNEQFFGPGTRLTVL.

V gene TRBV27 combines with J gene TRBJ1-1, with D uncertain. The CDR3 runs 13 residues. V was shortened by 1 base and J by 7 bases, with 10 bases between the two germline ends. Germline V gene data show CDR1 as MNHEY and CDR2 as SMNVEV (reference sequence). The CDR3 loop is CASSLYRANEAFF. CDR3 DNA sequence: TGTGCCAGCAGTTTATATCGGGCCAATGAAGCTTTCTTT.

V is TRBV30 and J is TRBJ1-1; D is uncertain. V lost 3 bases to trimming and J lost 3 bases, with 8 bases between them. This CDR3 has 12 residues. Germline CDR1 is GTSNPN and CDR2 is SVGIG (reference sequence). In DNA form, the CDR3 reads TGTGCCTGGAGCTTTGGACACACTGAAGCTTTCTTT. Translation gives CAWSFGHTEAFF.

The chain uses TRBV5-6 and TRBJ1-2, with D possibly TRBD1 on 5 matching bases. Per germline, CDR1 SGHDT and CDR2 YYEEEE. Trimming removed 6 bases at V and 8 bases at J, with 20 bases between. This CDR3 is 14 amino acids long. Here the CDR3 DNA reads TGTGCCAGCATTCTTCTGCCTCCGAGGGGAGGCTACACCTTC. It codes for CASILLPPRGGYTF.